This T cell receptor (beta chain) was documented in a study of identical twins. The cDNA had a unique molecular identifier and a template-switch universal primer site. TCRdb called the 5' RACE reads again in MiXCR, with one record for every CDR3 protein. This table holds about 570,000 distinct CDR3 sequences, around 9.6% found once. The germline CDR1 and CDR2 sequences are LGHNA and YSLEER. The CDR3 is made up of 15 amino acids. V was cut by 4 bases and J by 7 bases, with 17 bases left in between. The same specimen was also included in a second study, on yellow fever vaccine responses in identical twins.

The sequencing input was PBMCs. The TCR comes from a woman between 18 and 29 years old in good health. The V and J genes are TRBV4-3 and TRBJ2-1, with D possibly TRBD2 on 5 matching bases. The CDR3 region is CASSPSTAELNEQFF. As DNA, the CDR3 is TGCGCCAGCAGCCCAAGTACAGCGGAGCTAAATGAGCAGTTCTTC.